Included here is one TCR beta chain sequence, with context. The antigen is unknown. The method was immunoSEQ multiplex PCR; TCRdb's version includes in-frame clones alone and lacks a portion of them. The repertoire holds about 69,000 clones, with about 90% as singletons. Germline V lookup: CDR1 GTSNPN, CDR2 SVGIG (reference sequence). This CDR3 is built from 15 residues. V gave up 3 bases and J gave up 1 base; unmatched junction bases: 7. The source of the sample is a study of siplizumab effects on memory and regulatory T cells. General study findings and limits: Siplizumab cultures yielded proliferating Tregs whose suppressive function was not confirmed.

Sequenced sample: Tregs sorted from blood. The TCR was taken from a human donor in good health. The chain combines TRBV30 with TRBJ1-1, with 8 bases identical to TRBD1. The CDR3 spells CAWRPPGQGNTEAFF. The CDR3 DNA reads TGTGCCTGGAGACCCCCCGGACAGGGGAACACTGAAGCTTTCTTT.